This T cell receptor beta chain was captured in a study of blood T cell repertoires in COVID-19. Study-wide context: Whether acute or convalescent, the COVID-19 samples came from the United States, Italy and Spain. The analysed material was cDNA or gDNA that came from T cells, B-cell-depleted T cells, or PBMCs.

The V and J ends lost 1 base and 1 base respectively, with 7 bases between them. Germline V gene data show CDR1 as SEHNR and CDR2 as FQNEAQ (reference sequence). This CDR3 spans 14 amino acids. Per the study methods: It was from reference gene primer amplification that nucleated cell counts were estimated. Sequencing used immunoSEQ multiplex PCR; TCRdb keeps in-frame clones, though not all of them. From that table come the V and J calls and clone size; the DNA was used to work out D and trimming. The sample includes 110,000 or so clones, about 80% of them seen just once. This chain connects TRBV7-9 to TRBJ2-5, with D hard to call. The TCR was taken from a woman between 65 and 79 years old with acute or convalescent COVID-19. The source material was peripheral blood. The CDR3 sequence is CASSLGNSQETQYF. The CDR3 nucleotides are TGTGCCAGCAGCTTAGGGAACAGCCAAGAGACCCAGTACTTC. The entire variable domain, with the rest obtained from reference TRBV7-9 and TRBJ2-5, is as follows: DTGVSQNPRHKITKRGQNVTFRCDPISEHNRLYWYRQTLGQGPEFLTYFQNEAQLEKSRLLSDRFSAERPKGSFSTLEIQRTEQGDSAMYLCASSLGNSQETQYFGPGTRLLVL.